Listed here are 3 T cell receptor beta chains from one sample, sequenced in a study of shared clonotypes between healthy human individuals. Clones were read by immunoSEQ multiplex PCR, and TCRdb kept only the in-frame ones, dropping some. The sample holds 1 million to 1.2 million clones, around 77% seen once. Sequenced: memory CD4+ T cells from PBMCs. The sample's subset: CD45RA-negative fraction. The origin of the receptors is a man between 18 and 29 years old in good health. Some clones in this sample may be carry-over from other donors' samples.

This clone was seen only a few times. The sample contains more than one DNA sequence encoding this CDR3. The rearrangement uses TRBV5-1 and TRBJ1-1; D gene ambiguous. This CDR3 spans 15 amino acids. The germline V gene encodes CDR1 SGHRS and CDR2 YFSETQ. The V end lost 1 base, the J end lost 0 bases, and 10 bases lay between the germline ends. The CDR3 is CASSLSAGMNTEAFF. In nucleotides, the CDR3 is TGCGCCAGCAGCTTGTCCGCGGGGATGAACACTGAAGCTTTCTTT.

V is TRBV6-5 and J is TRBJ1-2; TRBD1 matches at 8 bases. Germline loops: CDR1 MNHEY, CDR2 SVGAGI. The CDR3 sequence is 15 residues long. The V segment lost 0 bases and the J segment 3 bases; nucleotides outside the gene matches: 3. The DNA of the CDR3 is TGTGCCAGCAGTTACTCCGGACAGGGAGACTATGGCTACACCTTC. Amino acid sequence: CASSYSGQGDYGYTF.

The V call is TRBV5-8, the J call TRBJ2-1; 11 bases line up with TRBD2. CDR1 and CDR2 (germline): SGHTS, YDEGEE. V gave up 5 bases and J gave up 9 bases; unmatched junction bases: 10. The CDR3 sequence is 15 residues long. The CDR3 DNA reads TGTGCCAGCAGATTCGGGGTAGCGGGAGGGGGTGAGCAGTTCTTC. Its translation is CASRFGVAGGGEQFF.